This TCR beta chain was retrieved from a study of blood T cell repertoires in COVID-19. Looking at the study overall: PBMCs, B-cell-depleted T cells, or T cells were the source of the cDNA or gDNA that made up the material.

The data were produced by immunoSEQ multiplex PCR, yet TCRdb's version contains in-frame clones alone and is incomplete. The sample holds about 370,000 clones; nearly 90% are singletons and the top ten take 6.5% to 7%. About this clone: This CDR3 is missing its conserved last phenylalanine or tryptophan, likely due to a read error. It is unclear where the CDR3 begins or ends on the DNA, so no DNA is shown, and the CDR3 is as TCRdb lists it.

The CDR3 has 13 residues if both end residues are counted. Germline loops: CDR1 MDHEN, CDR2 SYDVKM. Specimen: peripheral blood. This clonotype was obtained from a man between 18 and 35 years old with active or convalescent COVID-19. The chain couples TRBV28 to TRBJ2-7; the DNA was not compared with TRBD1, the D call given in the table. Here the CDR3 reads CASSPETGPRLII.